The 7 T cell receptor beta chains reported below all come from one sample, sequenced in a study of siplizumab effects on memory and regulatory T cells. Repertoires were generated with immunoSEQ multiplex PCR, while TCRdb's copy carries only in-frame clones and drops some. The table includes 65,000 to 70,000 clones, about 90% detected once. The specimen was Tregs sorted from blood. The receptors originated from a human donor in good health.

In this sample, this clone is medium-sized. V is TRBV7-8 and J is TRBJ1-2; no clear D gene. The length of the CDR3 is 11 residues. Germline V CDR1 and CDR2: SGHVS, FQNEAQ. Trimming shortened V by 11 bases and J by 4 bases, and 11 bases separated the two germline ends. The CDR3 sequence is CAVHSGYGYTF. The CDR3 DNA reads as TGTGCCGTGCATAGTGGCTATGGCTACACCTTC.

The rearrangement links TRBV4-1 to TRBJ2-1; no reliable D call. The CDR3 is made up of 16 amino acids. CDR1 and CDR2 (germline): MGHRA, YSYEKL. Trimming left V 0 bases short and J 2 bases short, with 11 bases between. CDR3 amino acids: CASSQDFTGPYNEQFF. The CDR3 DNA reads as TGCGCCAGCAGCCAAGATTTTACGGGCCCCTACAATGAGCAGTTCTTC.

This clone was detected only once. The V gene is TRBV4-1, the J gene TRBJ2-7; D is possibly TRBD2 (5 bases). Trimming took off 2 bases at V and 6 bases at J, with 11 bases between the two ends. The V gene's germline CDR1 is MGHRA and CDR2 YSYEKL. The CDR3 is 13 amino acids. This CDR3 is CASSQTRIGEQYF. The DNA for the CDR3 is TGCGCCAGCAGCCAAACTAGGATCGGCGAGCAGTACTTC.

The genes are TRBV5-4 and TRBJ1-1; 8 bases map to TRBD1. The ends lost 4 bases at V and 6 bases at J; junction bases unmatched: 5. The CDR3 is 13 amino acids. CDR1 SGHNT and CDR2 YYREEE come from the germline V gene (reference sequence). For the CDR3, the DNA is TGTGCCAGCAGCCTCGGACAGGGACCTGAAGCTTTCTTT. This sequence encodes CASSLGQGPEAFF.

V usage is TRBV7-2 and J usage is TRBJ1-5, with 8 bases aligning to TRBD1. With 3 bases clipped from V and 0 bases from J, the junction kept 4 bases outside the gene matches. Germline CDR1 reads SGHTA; CDR2 reads FQGNSA. CDR3 size: 16 residues. CDR3 amino acids: CASSFLGTGSNQPQHF. The CDR3 bases are TGTGCCAGCAGCTTCCTAGGGACAGGTAGCAATCAGCCCCAGCATTTT.

Sample share makes this clone medium-sized (0.01 to 0.1%). The rearrangement links TRBV13 to TRBJ1-1, with no clear D. In germline, CDR1 is PRHDT, CDR2 FYEKMQ (reference sequence). The germline V and J ends were trimmed by 5 bases and 3 bases, with 10 bases remaining between them. The CDR3 totals 13 residues. The DNA for the CDR3 is TGTGCCAGCAGCCGCTTGGAGCACACTGAAGCTTTCTTT. This gives the protein CASSRLEHTEAFF. The full variable domain, completed using reference TRBV13 and TRBJ1-1, is AAGVIQSPRHLIKEKRETATLKCYPIPRHDTVYWYQQGPGQDPQFLISFYEKMQSDKGSIPDRFSAQQFSDYHSELNMSSLELGDSALYFCASSRLEHTEAFFGQGTRLTVV.

This chain joins TRBV5-4 and TRBJ1-3, with D perhaps TRBD1 (5 bases). This CDR3 region has 15 residues. Germline V gives CDR1 SGHNT, CDR2 YYREEE (reference sequence). Trimming stripped 4 bases from V and 3 bases from J, with 14 bases between. The CDR3 loop reads CASSSPAQGGNTIYF. The DNA of the CDR3 is TGTGCCAGCAGCAGCCCCGCCCAGGGTGGAAACACCATATATTTT.